The T cell receptor beta chain described here comes from a study of blood T cells in healthy people across ages. About the study: Every two T cells gave about one barcoded beta molecule via template switching. Points from the study as a whole: Naive and antigen-experienced cells could not be conclusively compared, given unsorted PBMCs. Long-lived donors exceeded aged donors in naive CD4+ cells and diversity.

Notes on this clonotype: Its antigen is not known.

With a J-beta primer mix and a sample-barcoded 5' primer, a second PCR ran 7 to 11 cycles. A single record per CDR3 protein comes from TCRdb applying MiXCR to the 5' RACE reads. Among over a million distinct CDR3 sequences listed, less than 45% were seen once. The CDR3 has 13 residues. CDR1 is LGHNA and CDR2 is YSLEER in the germline V gene. V was pared by 0 bases and J by 7 bases, with 10 bases between. This TCR was sampled from a woman between 18 and 29 years old in good health. What was sequenced was blood. This chain links TRBV4-3 with TRBJ2-7; no reliable D call. Written as DNA, the CDR3 is TGCGCCAGCAGCCAAGATCGGCTTCAGGAGCAGTACTTC. Translating it yields CASSQDRLQEQYF.